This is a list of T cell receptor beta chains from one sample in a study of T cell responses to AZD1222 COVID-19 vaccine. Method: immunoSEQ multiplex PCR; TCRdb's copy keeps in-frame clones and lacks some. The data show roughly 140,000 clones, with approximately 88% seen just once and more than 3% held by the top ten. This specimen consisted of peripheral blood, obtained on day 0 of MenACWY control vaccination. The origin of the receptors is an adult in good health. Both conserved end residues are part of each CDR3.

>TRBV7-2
CASSLVDDLNEQFF
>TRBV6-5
CASSYSLLDSTGELFF
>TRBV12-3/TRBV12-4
CASSDRGDEQFF
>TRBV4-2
CASSQDPTNEKLFF
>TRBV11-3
CASSLEGGRSYNEQFF
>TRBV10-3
CASPQPQGIRKLFF
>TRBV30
CAWSVLIGQGGRQYF
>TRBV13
CASSFRRPENYGYTF
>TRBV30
CAWSGTGYEQYF
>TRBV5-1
CASSFGRVPPEAFF
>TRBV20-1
CSALTEETQYF
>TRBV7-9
CASSLWSNEKLFF
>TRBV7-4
CASSLSDRNYGYTF
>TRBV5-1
CASSQKPQVEAFF
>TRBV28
CASSLTSLAGVPGVF
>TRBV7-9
CASSLDRVTEAFF
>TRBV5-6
CASTRASGSTDTQYF
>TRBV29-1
CSVDEGGTDTQYF
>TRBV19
CASSTSIYVRLPPYNEQFF
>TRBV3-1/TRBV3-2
CASSQGPASGNTIYF
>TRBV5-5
CASSSDGYSGNTIYF
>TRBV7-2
CASSLGEITEAFF
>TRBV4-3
CASSSRLQRDKADTQYF
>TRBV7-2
CASSLGTSGNYEQFF
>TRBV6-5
CASSYMTGGWTGELFF
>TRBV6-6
CASSSNLETDTQYF
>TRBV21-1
CASSSRTGNTEAFF
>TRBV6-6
CASRVQGAGGNTIYF
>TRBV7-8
CASSLGQGGSPLHF
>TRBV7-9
CASSPITASYNSPLHF
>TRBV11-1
CASSPNDRGYGYTF
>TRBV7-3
CASIGYENNQPQHF
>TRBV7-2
CASSLLGLVMDTQYF
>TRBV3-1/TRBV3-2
CASSHRVWNSPLHF
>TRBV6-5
CASSPGLHNSPLHF
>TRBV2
CASSEVGGGRDQPQHF
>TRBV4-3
CASSQGYGGTLNNEQFF
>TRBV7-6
CASSLAPRGRASSTDTQYF
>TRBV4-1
CASSQQGALDTIYF
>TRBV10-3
CAISEGARGGYGYTF
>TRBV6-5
CASSRTANNEQFF
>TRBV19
CASSPIRPLSNQPQHF
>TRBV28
CASSFRLAGIRYEQYF